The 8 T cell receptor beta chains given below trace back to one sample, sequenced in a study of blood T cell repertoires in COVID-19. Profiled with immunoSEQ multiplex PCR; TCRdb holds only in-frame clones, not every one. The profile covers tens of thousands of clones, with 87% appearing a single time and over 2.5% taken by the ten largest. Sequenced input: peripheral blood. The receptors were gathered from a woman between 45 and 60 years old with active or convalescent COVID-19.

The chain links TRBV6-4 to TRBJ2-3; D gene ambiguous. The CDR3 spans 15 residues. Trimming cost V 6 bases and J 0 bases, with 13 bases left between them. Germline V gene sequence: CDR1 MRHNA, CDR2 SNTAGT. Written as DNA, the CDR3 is TGTGCCAGCAGCGAGGCCCCCCTCAGCACAGATACGCAGTATTTT. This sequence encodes CASSEAPLSTDTQYF.

The CDR3 bases are TGCACCAGCAGGAACAGGGTCAGGGGAAATGAAAAACTGTTTTTT. This encodes CTSRNRVRGNEKLFF. This chain connects TRBV1 to TRBJ1-4; TRBD1 is taken as the D call from the table, unchecked against the DNA. TRBV1 is shown as a pseudogene. This CDR3 has 15 residues.

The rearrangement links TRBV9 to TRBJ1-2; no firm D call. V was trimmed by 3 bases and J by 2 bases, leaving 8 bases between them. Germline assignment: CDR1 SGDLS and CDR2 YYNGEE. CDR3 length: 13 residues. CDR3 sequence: CASSAGANYGYTF. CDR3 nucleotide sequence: TGTGCCAGCAGCGCCGGTGCAAACTATGGCTACACCTTC.

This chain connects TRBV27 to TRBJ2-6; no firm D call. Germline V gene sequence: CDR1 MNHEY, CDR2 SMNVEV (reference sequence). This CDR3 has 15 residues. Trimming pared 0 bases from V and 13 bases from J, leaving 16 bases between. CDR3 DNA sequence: TGTGCCAGCAGTTTATCCCGGCCCCCAGGTACAGTCCTGACTTTC. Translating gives CASSLSRPPGTVLTF. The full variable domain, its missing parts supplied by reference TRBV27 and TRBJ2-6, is EAQVTQNPRYLITVTGKKLTVTCSQNMNHEYMSWYRQDPGLGLRQIYYSMNVEVTDKGDVPEGYKVSRKEKRNFPLILESPSPNQTSLYFCASSLSRPPGTVLTFGAGSRLTVL.

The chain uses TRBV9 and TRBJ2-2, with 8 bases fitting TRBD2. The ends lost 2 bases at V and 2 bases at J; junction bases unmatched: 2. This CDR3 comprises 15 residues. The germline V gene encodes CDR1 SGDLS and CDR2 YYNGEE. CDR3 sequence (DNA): TGTGCCAGCAGCGTTAGCGGGAAAAACACCGGGGAGCTGTTTTTT. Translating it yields CASSVSGKNTGELFF.

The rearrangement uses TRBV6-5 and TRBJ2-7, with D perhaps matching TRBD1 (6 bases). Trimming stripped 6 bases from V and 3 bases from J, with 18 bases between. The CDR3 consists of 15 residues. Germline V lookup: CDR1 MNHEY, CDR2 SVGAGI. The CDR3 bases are TGTGCCAGCAGCTTTGAGACAGGACCTTTCTACGAGCAGTACTTC. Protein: CASSFETGPFYEQYF.

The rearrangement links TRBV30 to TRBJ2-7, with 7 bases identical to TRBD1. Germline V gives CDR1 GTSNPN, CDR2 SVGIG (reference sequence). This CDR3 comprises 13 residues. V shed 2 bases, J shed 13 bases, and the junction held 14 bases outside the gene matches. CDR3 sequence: CAWSYQDRPAEYF. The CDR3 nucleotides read TGTGCCTGGAGTTACCAGGACAGGCCCGCGGAATACTTC.

Here the CDR3 reads CASSLATAVGTEAFF. The CDR3 bases are TGTGCCAGCAGCTTAGCCACAGCGGTCGGCACTGAAGCTTTCTTT. V is TRBV7-2 and J is TRBJ1-1; D gene unclear. CDR3 length: 15 amino acids. Per germline, CDR1 SGHTA and CDR2 FQGNSA. Trimming left V 0 bases short and J 4 bases short, with 12 bases between.